The sequence of this TCR beta chain was determined in a study of early T cells in non-severe SARS-CoV-2 infection. Study as a whole: Sequencing of bulk RNA from unsorted whole blood was done, without chain pairing.

CDR1 and CDR2 (germline): SGHRS, YFSETQ. Between the trimmed V and J ends, which lost 4 bases and 7 bases, there was a span of 15 bases. The CDR3 covers 14 residues. Unique molecular identifiers were affixed to single, distinct cDNA molecules. TCRdb itself ran the 5' RACE reads through MiXCR, one entry per CDR3 protein. This table holds about 90,000 distinct CDR3 sequences, roughly 12% found once. This clonotype was counted many times. This TCR was recovered from an adult who was a healthcare worker with PCR-confirmed SARS-CoV-2 infection or an uninfected control (not recorded which). The chain carries TRBV5-1 and TRBJ2-1, with D perhaps matching TRBD1 (6 bases). Material: whole blood, obtained at baseline. In DNA, the CDR3 is TGCGCCAGCAGCACAGGGCCTGGGGTTAATGAGCAGTTCTTC. It is translated as CASSTGPGVNEQFF.